In its sample, the clone carrying this T cell receptor beta chain was seen a few times. Its specificity is unknown. The data were taken from a study of PD-L1 blockade in urothelial cancer. At the level of the study: Samples came from 3 weeks, at the second dose, and 6 weeks into treatment.

With V trimmed by 6 bases and J by 5 bases, 12 bases remained unmatched. Germline V gene lookup returns CDR1 LNHDA and CDR2 SQIVND (reference sequence). The CDR3 length is 16 residues. As to time point: pretreatment peripheral blood. The templates were synthetic TCR analogs, and they were spiked into each PCR. The data were produced by immunoSEQ multiplex PCR, yet TCRdb's version contains in-frame clones alone and is incomplete. The data contain tens of thousands of clones, around 79% of them singletons. General study points: Durable-benefit patients showed greater tumor-associated blood clone expansion at 3 weeks.

The TCR was taken from a man between 65 and 85 years old with urothelial cancer. The V and J genes are TRBV19 and TRBJ1-5, with 8 positions matching TRBD1. The specimen comprised PBMCs, sampled around atezolizumab (anti-PD-L1) treatment. CDR3 DNA sequence: TGTGCCAGTAGGCCCCGAGGACAGGGAATGGATCAGCCCCAGCATTTT. Protein product: CASRPRGQGMDQPQHF. Combining the CDR3 with reference TRBV19 and TRBJ1-5 gives the whole variable domain DGGITQSPKYLFRKEGQNVTLSCEQNLNHDAMYWYRQDPGQGLRLIYYSQIVNDFQKGDIAEGYSVSREKKESFPLTVTSAQKNPTAFYLCASRPRGQGMDQPQHFGDGTRLSIL.